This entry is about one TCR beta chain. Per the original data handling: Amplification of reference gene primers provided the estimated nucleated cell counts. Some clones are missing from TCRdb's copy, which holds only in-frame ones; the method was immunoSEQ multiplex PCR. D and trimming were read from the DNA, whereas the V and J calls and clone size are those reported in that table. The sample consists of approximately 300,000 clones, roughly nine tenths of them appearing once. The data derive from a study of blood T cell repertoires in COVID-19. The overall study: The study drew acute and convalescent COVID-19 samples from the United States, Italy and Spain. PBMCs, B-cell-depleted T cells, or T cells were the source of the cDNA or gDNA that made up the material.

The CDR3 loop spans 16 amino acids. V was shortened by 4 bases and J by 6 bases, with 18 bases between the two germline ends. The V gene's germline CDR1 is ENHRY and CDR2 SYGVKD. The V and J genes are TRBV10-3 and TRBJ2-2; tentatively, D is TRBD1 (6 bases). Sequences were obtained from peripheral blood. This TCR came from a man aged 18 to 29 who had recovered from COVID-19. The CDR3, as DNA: TGTGCCATCAGTGTTCCTCGCCAGGGGCGTCCCGGGGAGCTGTTTTTT. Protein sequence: CAISVPRQGRPGELFF.